This TCR beta chain was documented in a study of Ad26.COV2.S vaccination and SARS-CoV-2 variants. Data came from immunoSEQ multiplex PCR; TCRdb stores just in-frame clones and leaves some out. The sample has about 280,000 clones, more than 70% seen once. The CDR3 runs to 19 residues. The treatment is: approximately 18 received Ad26.COV2.S at low or high dose, single or two shots; 5 received placebo; per-sample allocation not given. Sampling was done on day 63 after the first vaccine or placebo injection. The material was peripheral blood, obtained in a trial of Ad26.COV2.S vaccine versus placebo. The origin of this receptor is a person aged 18 to 65 who received the Ad26.COV2.S COVID-19 vaccine or a placebo. The chain combines TRBV21-1 with TRBJ1-1. TRBV21-1 is recorded as a pseudogene. The CDR3 bases are TGTGCCAGCAGCAAAGGGGGTGATGGGGGTCACCCAACCAACACTGAAGCTTTCTTT. Translating gives CASSKGGDGGHPTNTEAFF.